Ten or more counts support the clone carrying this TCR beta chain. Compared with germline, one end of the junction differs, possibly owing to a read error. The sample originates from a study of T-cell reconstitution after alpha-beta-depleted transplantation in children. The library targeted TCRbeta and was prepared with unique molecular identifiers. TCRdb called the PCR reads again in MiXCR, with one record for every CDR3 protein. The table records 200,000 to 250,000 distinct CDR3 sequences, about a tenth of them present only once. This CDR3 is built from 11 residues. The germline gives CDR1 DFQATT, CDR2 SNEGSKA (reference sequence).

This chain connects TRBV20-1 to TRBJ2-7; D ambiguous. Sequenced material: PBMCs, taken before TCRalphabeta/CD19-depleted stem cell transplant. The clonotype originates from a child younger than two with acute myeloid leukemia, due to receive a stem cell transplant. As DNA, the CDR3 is TGCAGTGCAAGAGACAACTACGAGCAGTACTTC. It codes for CSARDNYEQYF.